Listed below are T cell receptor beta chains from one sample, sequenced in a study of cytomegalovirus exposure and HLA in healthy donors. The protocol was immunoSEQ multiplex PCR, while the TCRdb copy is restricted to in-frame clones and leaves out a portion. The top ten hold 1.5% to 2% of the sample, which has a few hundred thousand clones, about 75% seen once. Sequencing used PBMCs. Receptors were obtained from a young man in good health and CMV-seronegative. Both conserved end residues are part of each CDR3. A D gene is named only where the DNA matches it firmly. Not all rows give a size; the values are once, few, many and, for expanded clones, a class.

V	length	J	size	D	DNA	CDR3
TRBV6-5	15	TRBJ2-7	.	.	TGTGCCAGCAGTCCCATCCTGGGGGGACTCTACGAGCAGTACTTC	CASSPILGGLYEQYF
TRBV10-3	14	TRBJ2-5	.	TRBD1	TGTGCCATCAGAGCGTGGGACAGCCAAGAGACCCAGTACTTC	CAIRAWDSQETQYF
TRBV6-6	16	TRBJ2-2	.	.	TGTGCCAGCAGCCTCACCGGGACTCAGGGAGAGGGGGAGCTGTTTTTT	CASSLTGTQGEGELFF
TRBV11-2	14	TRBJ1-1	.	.	TGTGCCAGCAGCTATGAGGCTTTGAACACTGAAGCTTTCTTT	CASSYEALNTEAFF
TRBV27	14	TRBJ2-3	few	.	TGTGCCAGCAGACCTAGGGGATACACAGATACGCAGTATTTT	CASRPRGYTDTQYF
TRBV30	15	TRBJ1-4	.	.	TGTGCCTGGAGCGGGGGGTCCCGGTTGGGTGAAAAACTGTTTTTT	CAWSGGSRLGEKLFF
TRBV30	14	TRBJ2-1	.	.	TGTGCCTCAGCGGCCCCGAGGGTCCACAATGAGCAGTTCTTC	CASAAPRVHNEQFF
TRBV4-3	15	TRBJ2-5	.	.	TGCGCCAGCAGCCAAGAACTGGACTTCCAAGAGACCCAGTACTTC	CASSQELDFQETQYF
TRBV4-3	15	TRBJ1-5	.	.	TGCGCCAGCAGCCATACAGTTTATAGCAATCAGCCCCAGCATTTT	CASSHTVYSNQPQHF
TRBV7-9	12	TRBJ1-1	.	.	TGTGCCAGCAGCTTCAACGAGCAACAAGCTTTCTTT	CASSFNEQQAFF
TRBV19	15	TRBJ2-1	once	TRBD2	TGTGCCAGTAGTATAGGCAGCGGGGGTGCGAGTGAGCAGTTCTTC	CASSIGSGGASEQFF
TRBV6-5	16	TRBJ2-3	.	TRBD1	TGTGCCAGCAGCTACTCCGGGACAGGGGGCATAGATACGCAGTATTTT	CASSYSGTGGIDTQYF
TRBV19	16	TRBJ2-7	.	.	TGTGCCAGTAGTCCTCAACAGGGTTGGAGCTCCTACGAGCAGTACTTC	CASSPQQGWSSYEQYF
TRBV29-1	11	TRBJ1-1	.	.	TGCAGGGCCGATCGATCGGGTGAAGCTTTCTTT	CRADRSGEAFF
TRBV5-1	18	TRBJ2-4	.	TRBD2	TGCGCCAGCAGCTTGGCCCCGACTAGCGGGAGGCCCAAAAACATTCAGTACTTC	CASSLAPTSGRPKNIQYF
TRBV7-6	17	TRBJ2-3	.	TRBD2	TGTGCCAGCAGCTTACTCACCGGGACTAGGCAAACAGATACGCAGTATTTT	CASSLLTGTRQTDTQYF
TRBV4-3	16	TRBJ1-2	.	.	TGCGCCAGCAGCCAAGATGTGGGCAGTAAGAACTATGGCTACACCTTC	CASSQDVGSKNYGYTF
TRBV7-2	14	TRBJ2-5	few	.	TGTGCCAGCAGTCTAATTGGCGCTGGGGCCACCCAGTACTTC	CASSLIGAGATQYF
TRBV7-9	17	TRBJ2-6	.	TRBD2	TGTTCCAGCAGCTTAGCGACTAGCGGCTCTGGGGCCAACGTCCTGACTTTC	CSSSLATSGSGANVLTF
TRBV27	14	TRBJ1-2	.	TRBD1	TGTGCCAGCAGCCCGGACAGGGTAAACTATGGCTACACCTTC	CASSPDRVNYGYTF
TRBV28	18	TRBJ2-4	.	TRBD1	TGTGCCAGCAGCCGGGGACAGTTGCCGACCTCATCCAAAAACATTCAGTACTTC	CASSRGQLPTSSKNIQYF
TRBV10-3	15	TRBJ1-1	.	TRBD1	TGTGCCATCAGGGACTGGGACAGAGAGAACACTGAAGCTTTCTTT	CAIRDWDRENTEAFF
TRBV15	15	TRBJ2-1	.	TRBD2	TGTGCCACCAGCCTCAGACTAGCGGGTAACAATGAGCAGTTCTTC	CATSLRLAGNNEQFF
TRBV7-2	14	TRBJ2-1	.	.	TGTGCCAGCAGCCCGGACTTCTCCTACAATGAGCAGTTCTTC	CASSPDFSYNEQFF
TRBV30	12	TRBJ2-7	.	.	TGTGCCTGGAACACAGGGAGCTACGAGCAGTACTTC	CAWNTGSYEQYF
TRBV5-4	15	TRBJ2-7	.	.	TGTGCCAGCAGCTTCCCAGGGAAAGGAGTCTACGAGCAGTACTTC	CASSFPGKGVYEQYF
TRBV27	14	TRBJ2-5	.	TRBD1	TGTGCCAGCAGTCCCGGGACAGTCTTTCGGACCCAGTACTTC	CASSPGTVFRTQYF
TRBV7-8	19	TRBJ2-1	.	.	TGTGCCAGCAGCTTCCGGTGGACAGAACGAAGGGAGTCAACCAATGAGCAGTTCTTC	CASSFRWTERRESTNEQFF
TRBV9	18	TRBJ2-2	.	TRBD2	TGTGCCAGCAGCGTAGGACCCGCCGGACTAGTTTCCGGCGGGGAGCTGTTTTTT	CASSVGPAGLVSGGELFF
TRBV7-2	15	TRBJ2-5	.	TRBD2	TGTGCCAGCAGCTTAGCGTCCGGCGGGGGGGAGACCCAGTACTTC	CASSLASGGGETQYF
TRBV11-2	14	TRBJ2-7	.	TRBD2	TGTGCCAGCAGCTTGAGCGGGGCCGCCTACGAGCAGTACTTC	CASSLSGAAYEQYF
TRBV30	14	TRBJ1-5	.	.	TGTGCCTGGAGTCGGGGAAGTGGCAATCAGCCCCAGCATTTT	CAWSRGSGNQPQHF
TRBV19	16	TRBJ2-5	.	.	TGTGCCAGTACCGGAAACGGGACATCGTACCAAGAGACCCAGTACTTC	CASTGNGTSYQETQYF
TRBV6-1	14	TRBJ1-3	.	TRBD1	TGTGCCAGCATCGCAGGGGGCTCAGGGAACACCATATATTTT	CASIAGGSGNTIYF
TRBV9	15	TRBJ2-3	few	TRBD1	TGTGCCAGCAGCGTCAGTCAGACAGGGACAGATACGCAGTATTTT	CASSVSQTGTDTQYF
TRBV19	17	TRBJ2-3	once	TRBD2	TGTGCCAGTAGTATAGACCCCGCGGGGGGCGGCACAGATACGCAGTATTTT	CASSIDPAGGGTDTQYF
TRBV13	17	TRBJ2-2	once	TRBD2	TGTGCCAGCAGCCCCGACTATAGCGGGGGGGCAATCGGGGAGCTGTTTTTT	CASSPDYSGGAIGELFF
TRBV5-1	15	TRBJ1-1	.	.	TGCGCCAGCAGCTTGATTGGGGGGGGGAACACTGAAGCTTTCTTT	CASSLIGGGNTEAFF
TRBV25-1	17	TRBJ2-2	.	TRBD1	TGTGCCAGCACCGCCGACAGGGGGCCCGCGAACACCGGGGAGCTGTTTTTT	CASTADRGPANTGELFF
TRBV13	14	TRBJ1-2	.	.	TGTGCCAGCAGCTTAGGTCCAGTTAACTATGGCTACACCTTC	CASSLGPVNYGYTF
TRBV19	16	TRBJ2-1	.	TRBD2	TGTGCCAGTCGGGCCTCCGGGACTAGCGGGGGGAATGAGCAGTTCTTC	CASRASGTSGGNEQFF
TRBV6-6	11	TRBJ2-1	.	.	TGTGCCAGCAGTTACAGCCATGAGCAGTTCTTC	CASSYSHEQFF
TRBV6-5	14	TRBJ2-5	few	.	TGTGCCAGCAGCTCAACAGGGACCCAAGAGACCCAGTACTTC	CASSSTGTQETQYF
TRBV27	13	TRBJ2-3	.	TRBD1	TGTGCCAGCAGTTATGACAGGGGTGGAGGGCAGTATTTT	CASSYDRGGGQYF
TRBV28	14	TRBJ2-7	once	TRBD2	TGTGCCAGCAGCGGGACTAGCGGGAGTTACGAGCAGTACTTC	CASSGTSGSYEQYF
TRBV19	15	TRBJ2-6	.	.	TGTGCCAGTAGTATCCCAGGGTCCGGGGCCAACGTCCTGACTTTC	CASSIPGSGANVLTF
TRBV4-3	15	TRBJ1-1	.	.	TGCGCCAGCAGCCAAGTTGGCGGGGGCGACACTGAAGCTTTCTTT	CASSQVGGGDTEAFF
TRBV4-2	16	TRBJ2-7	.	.	TGTGCCAGCAGCCAGTCCGACAGGTTTGGGTTCTACGAGCAGTACTTC	CASSQSDRFGFYEQYF
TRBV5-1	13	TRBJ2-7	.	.	TGCGCCAGCAGCTTTGGGGGCTCCTACGAGCAGTACTTC	CASSFGGSYEQYF
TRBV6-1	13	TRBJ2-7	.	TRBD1	TGTGCCAGCGGCCGGGACAGTACCTACGAGCAGTACTTC	CASGRDSTYEQYF